These 13 T cell receptor beta chains were sequenced from one sample in a study of OX40 agonist ivuxolimab in advanced cancers. Profiling relied on immunoSEQ multiplex PCR, and the TCRdb table lists in-frame clones only, not all of them. The sample has 35,000 to 45,000 clones; around 90% are singletons. This specimen was CD4+ or CD8+ T cells sorted from blood, taken in a trial of the OX40 agonist ivuxolimab. The receptors were sampled from an adult with an advanced solid tumor such as melanoma, head and neck, liver or kidney cancer.

This clone was picked up one time. The CDR3 DNA reads as TGTGCCAGCAGCACGGGGCTAACTCTCTTGGAGACCCAGTACTTC. Its protein product is CASSTGLTLLETQYF. The V and J genes are TRBV7-9 and TRBJ2-5; either TRBD1 or TRBD2 may supply D (5 bases each). CDR1 and CDR2 from the germline V gene are SEHNR and FQNEAQ (reference sequence). V lost 5 bases to trimming and J lost 5 bases, with 18 bases between them. The CDR3 extends over 15 amino acids.

The chain recombines TRBV13 with TRBJ2-7, with 7 bases that match TRBD2. Losses at the gene ends were 5 bases for V and 3 bases for J; bases not matched to a gene: 13. This CDR3 spans 16 amino acids. Looked up from germline, CDR1 is PRHDT and CDR2 is FYEKMQ (reference sequence). CDR3 in DNA: TGTGCCAGCAGCCAAGTGGGGGGGACTGACAACTACGAGCAGTACTTC. Amino acids: CASSQVGGTDNYEQYF.

This clone was seen just once. The chain uses TRBV7-8 and TRBJ2-7, with 10 bases matching TRBD1. Germline V gives CDR1 SGHVS, CDR2 FQNEAQ. V lost 5 bases to trimming and J lost 5 bases; unmatched junction nucleotides: 6. The CDR3 consists of 14 residues. In DNA, the CDR3 is TGTGCCAGCAGCACGGGACAGGGGATCCACGAGCAGTACTTC. Its translation is CASSTGQGIHEQYF.

The rearrangement uses TRBV7-3 and TRBJ2-1, with D perhaps TRBD1 or TRBD2 (5 bases each). The CDR3 sequence is 15 residues long. Germline V CDR1 and CDR2: SGHTA, FQGTGA. V was shortened by 1 base and J by 2 bases, with 9 bases between the two germline ends. The CDR3 nucleotides are TGTGCCAGCAGCTTAAGTGGGGGAGCCTACAATGAGCAGTTCTTC. Residues: CASSLSGGAYNEQFF.

The chain links TRBV6-5 to TRBJ1-4; D gene ambiguous. Trimming removed 7 bases at V and 3 bases at J, with 15 bases between. The germline CDR1 and CDR2 sequences are MNHEY and SVGAGI. This CDR3 spans 15 amino acids. CDR3 loop: CASTGLRAANEKLFF. CDR3 in DNA: TGTGCCAGCACCGGACTTAGGGCTGCTAATGAAAAACTGTTTTTT.

This rearrangement joins TRBV5-5 to TRBJ1-4; TRBD1 is a possible D gene (6 bases). Trimming shortened V by 1 base and J by 7 bases, and 14 bases separated the two germline ends. The V gene's germline CDR1 is SGHKS and CDR2 YYEKEE (reference sequence). This CDR3 has 15 amino acids. The CDR3 loop is CASSLWGAHGEKLFF. DNA for the CDR3: TGTGCCAGCAGCTTGTGGGGGGCGCATGGTGAAAAACTGTTTTTT.

The chain uses TRBV28 and TRBJ2-2, with D perhaps TRBD1 (5 bases). The germline CDR1 and CDR2 sequences are MDHEN and SYDVKM. The CDR3 sequence is 13 residues long. V was pared by 10 bases and J by 4 bases, with 13 bases between. CDR3 protein: CATVDRLTGELFF. CDR3 bases: TGTGCCACCGTCGACAGACTCACCGGGGAGCTGTTTTTT.

The gene calls are TRBV14 and TRBJ2-7; D might be TRBD2 (5 bases). Per the germline V gene, CDR1 is SGHDN and CDR2 is FVKESK. The CDR3 sequence is 16 residues long. The V gene lost 1 base and the J gene lost 0 bases, with 13 bases spanning the gap. The CDR3 nucleotides read TGTGCCAGCAGCCAAGTGGAGGATATGACCTCCTACGAGCAGTACTTC. It encodes CASSQVEDMTSYEQYF.

The V and J genes are TRBV9 and TRBJ2-7; TRBD2 matches 9 bases. The V segment lost 3 bases and the J segment 2 bases; nucleotides outside the gene matches: 3. This CDR3 spans 14 amino acids. CDR1 is SGDLS and CDR2 is YYNGEE in the germline V gene. CDR3 DNA: TGTGCCAGCAGCGGCGGGGGGGAGACCTACGAGCAGTACTTC. It is translated as CASSGGGETYEQYF.

This clone was picked up a small number of times. The V gene is TRBV6-1, the J gene TRBJ2-5; maybe TRBD1 (5 bases). From germline, CDR1 is MNHNS and CDR2 SASEGT. This CDR3 spans 13 amino acids. The ends were cut back, 6 bases at V and 5 bases at J, with 13 bases in the middle. Here the CDR3 reads CASRPRGDETQYF. The CDR3 coding sequence is TGTGCCAGCAGACCAAGGGGTGACGAGACCCAGTACTTC.

Here the CDR3 reads CASSLISATPGNTQYF. The DNA for the CDR3 is TGTGCCAGCAGCTTAATATCGGCCACGCCCGGGAATACGCAGTATTTT. The gene calls are TRBV7-9 and TRBJ2-3; D may be TRBD2 (5 bases). This CDR3 comprises 16 residues. In germline, CDR1 is SEHNR, CDR2 FQNEAQ (reference sequence). V was shortened by 2 bases and J by 7 bases, with 19 bases between the two germline ends. The variable domain in full, completed from reference TRBV7-9 and TRBJ2-3, reads DTGVSQNPRHKITKRGQNVTFRCDPISEHNRLYWYRQTLGQGPEFLTYFQNEAQLEKSRLLSDRFSAERPKGSFSTLEIQRTEQGDSAMYLCASSLISATPGNTQYFGPGTRLTVL.

The V gene is TRBV19, the J gene TRBJ2-7; D call uncertain. This CDR3 has 13 residues. Germline CDR1 LNHDA, CDR2 SQIVND (reference sequence). Trimming removed 3 bases at V and 3 bases at J, with 9 bases between. CDR3 nucleotides: TGTGCCAGTAGTATGAGACCAAACTACGAGCAGTACTTC. Its protein product is CASSMRPNYEQYF. Filled out from reference TRBV19 and TRBJ2-7, the complete variable domain reads DGGITQSPKYLFRKEGQNVTLSCEQNLNHDAMYWYRQDPGQGLRLIYYSQIVNDFQKGDIAEGYSVSREKKESFPLTVTSAQKNPTAFYLCASSMRPNYEQYFGPGTRLTVT.

J is TRBJ2-1 and V is TRBV29-1; 9 nucleotides align to TRBD2. The germline V gene has CDR1 SQVTM and CDR2 ANQGSEA. The CDR3 extends over 13 amino acids. The V gene end was trimmed by 8 bases and the J gene end by 9 bases; junction bases not matched to a gene: 11. Here the CDR3 DNA reads TGCAGCCTCTGGGCTAGCGGGGAAGGTGAGCAGTTCTTC. Residues: CSLWASGEGEQFF.